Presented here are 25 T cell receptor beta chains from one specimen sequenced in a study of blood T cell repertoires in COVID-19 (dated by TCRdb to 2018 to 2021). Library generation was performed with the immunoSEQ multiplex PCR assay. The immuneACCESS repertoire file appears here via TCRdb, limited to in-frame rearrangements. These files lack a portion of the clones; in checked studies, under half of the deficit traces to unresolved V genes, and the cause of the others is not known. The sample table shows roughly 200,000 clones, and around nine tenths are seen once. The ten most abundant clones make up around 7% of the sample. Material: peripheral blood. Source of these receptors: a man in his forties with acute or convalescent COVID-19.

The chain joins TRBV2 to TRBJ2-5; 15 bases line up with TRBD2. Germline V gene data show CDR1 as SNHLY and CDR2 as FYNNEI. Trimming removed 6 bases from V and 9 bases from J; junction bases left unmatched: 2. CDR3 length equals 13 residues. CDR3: CASRGLAGGSQYF. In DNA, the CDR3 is TGTGCCAGCAGAGGACTAGCGGGGGGGTCCCAGTACTTC. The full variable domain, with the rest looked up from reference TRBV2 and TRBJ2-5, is EPEVTQTPSHQVTQMGQEVILRCVPISNHLYFYWYRQILGQKVEFLVSFYNNEISEKSEIFDDQFSVERPDGSNFTLKIRSTKLEDSAMYFCASRGLAGGSQYFGPGTRLLVL.

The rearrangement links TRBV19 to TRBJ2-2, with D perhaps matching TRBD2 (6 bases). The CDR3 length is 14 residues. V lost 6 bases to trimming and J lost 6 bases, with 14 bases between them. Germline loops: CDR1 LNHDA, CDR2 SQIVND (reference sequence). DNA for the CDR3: TGTGCCAGTAGCCCTGGCGGGGACCCCGGGGAGCTGTTTTTT. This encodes CASSPGGDPGELFF.

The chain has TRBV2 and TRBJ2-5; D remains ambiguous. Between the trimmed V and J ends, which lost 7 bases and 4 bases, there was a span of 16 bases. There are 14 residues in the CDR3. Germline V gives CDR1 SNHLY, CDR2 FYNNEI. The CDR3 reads CASTGRSARETQYF. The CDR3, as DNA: TGTGCCAGCACCGGTCGGAGTGCGCGAGAGACCCAGTACTTC.

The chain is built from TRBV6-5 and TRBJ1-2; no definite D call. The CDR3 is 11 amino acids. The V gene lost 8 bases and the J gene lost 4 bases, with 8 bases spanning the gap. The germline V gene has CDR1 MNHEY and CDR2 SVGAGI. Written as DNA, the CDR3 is TGTGCCAGCGGAGGAGGCTATGGCTACACCTTC. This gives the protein CASGGGYGYTF.

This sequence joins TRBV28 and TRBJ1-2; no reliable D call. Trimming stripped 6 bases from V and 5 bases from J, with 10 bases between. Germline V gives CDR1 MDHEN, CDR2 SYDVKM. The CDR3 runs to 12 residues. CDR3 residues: CASSPRGYGYTF. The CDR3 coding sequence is TGTGCCAGCAGCCCACGGGGTTATGGCTACACCTTC.

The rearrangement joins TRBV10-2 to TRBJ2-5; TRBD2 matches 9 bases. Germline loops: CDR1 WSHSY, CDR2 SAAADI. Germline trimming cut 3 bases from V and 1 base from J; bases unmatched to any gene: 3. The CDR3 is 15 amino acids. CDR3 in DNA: TGCGCCAGCAGTGAAGCACTAGCGGGCCAAGAGACCCAGTACTTC. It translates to CASSEALAGQETQYF.

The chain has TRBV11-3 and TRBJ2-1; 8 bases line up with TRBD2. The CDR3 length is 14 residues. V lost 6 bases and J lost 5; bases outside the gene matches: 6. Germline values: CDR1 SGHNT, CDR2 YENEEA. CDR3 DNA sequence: TGTGCCAGCAGTAGGCGGGGGGAGGACAATGAGCAGTTCTTC. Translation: CASSRRGEDNEQFF.

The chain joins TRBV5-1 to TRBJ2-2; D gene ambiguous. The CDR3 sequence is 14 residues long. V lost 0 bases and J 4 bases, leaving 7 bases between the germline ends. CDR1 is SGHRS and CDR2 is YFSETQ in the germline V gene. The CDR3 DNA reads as TGCGCCAGCAGCTTGGATGGCAGCACCGGGGAGCTGTTTTTT. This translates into CASSLDGSTGELFF.

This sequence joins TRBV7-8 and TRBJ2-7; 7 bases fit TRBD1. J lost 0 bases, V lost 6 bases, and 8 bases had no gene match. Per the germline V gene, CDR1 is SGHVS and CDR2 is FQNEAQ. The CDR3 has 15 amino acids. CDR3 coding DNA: TGTGCCAGCAGACCTGAGGGGGCTAGCTCCTACGAGCAGTACTTC. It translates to CASRPEGASSYEQYF.

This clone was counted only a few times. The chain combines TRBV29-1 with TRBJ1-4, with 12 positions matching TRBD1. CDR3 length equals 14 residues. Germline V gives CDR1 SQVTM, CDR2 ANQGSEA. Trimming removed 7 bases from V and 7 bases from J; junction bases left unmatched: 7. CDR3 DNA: TGCAGCGCAGGGACAGGGGGCCGCCTTGAAAAACTGTTTTTT. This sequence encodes CSAGTGGRLEKLFF.

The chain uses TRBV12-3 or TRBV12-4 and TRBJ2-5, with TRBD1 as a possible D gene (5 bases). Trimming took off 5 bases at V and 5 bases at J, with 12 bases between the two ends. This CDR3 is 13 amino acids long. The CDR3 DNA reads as TGTGCCAGCAGTCCAGGGATTAGGGAGACCCAGTACTTC. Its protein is CASSPGIRETQYF.

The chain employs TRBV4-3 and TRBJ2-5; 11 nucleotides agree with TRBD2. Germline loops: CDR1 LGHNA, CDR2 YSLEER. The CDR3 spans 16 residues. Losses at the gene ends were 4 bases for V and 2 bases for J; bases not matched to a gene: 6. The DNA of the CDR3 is TGCGCCAGCAGCCGACTAGCGGGGATGGGACAAGAGACCCAGTACTTC. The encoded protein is CASSRLAGMGQETQYF.

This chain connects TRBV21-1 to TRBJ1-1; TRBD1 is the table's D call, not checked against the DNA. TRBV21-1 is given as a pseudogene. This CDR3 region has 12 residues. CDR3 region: CASSKRTHLPFF. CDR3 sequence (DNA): TGTGCCAGCAGCAAACGGACACACTTACCCTTCTTT.

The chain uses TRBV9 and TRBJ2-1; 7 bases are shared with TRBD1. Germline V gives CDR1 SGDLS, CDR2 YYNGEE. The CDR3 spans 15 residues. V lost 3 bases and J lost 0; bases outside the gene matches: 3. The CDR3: CASSARTGSYNEQFF. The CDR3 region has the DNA TGTGCCAGCAGCGCCCGGACAGGCTCCTACAATGAGCAGTTCTTC.

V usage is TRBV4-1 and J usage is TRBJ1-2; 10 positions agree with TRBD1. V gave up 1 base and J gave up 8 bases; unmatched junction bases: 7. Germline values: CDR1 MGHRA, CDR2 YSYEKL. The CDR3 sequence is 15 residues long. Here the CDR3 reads CASSQAGTGDRGYTF. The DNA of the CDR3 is TGCGCCAGCAGCCAAGCCGGGACAGGGGACAGAGGCTACACCTTC.

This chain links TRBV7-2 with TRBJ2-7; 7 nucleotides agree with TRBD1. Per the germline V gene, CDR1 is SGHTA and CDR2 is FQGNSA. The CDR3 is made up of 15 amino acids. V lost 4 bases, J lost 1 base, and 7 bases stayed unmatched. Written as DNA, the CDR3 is TGTGCCAGCAGCTCTCGGACAGGACAGTCCTACGAGCAGTACTTC. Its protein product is CASSSRTGQSYEQYF.

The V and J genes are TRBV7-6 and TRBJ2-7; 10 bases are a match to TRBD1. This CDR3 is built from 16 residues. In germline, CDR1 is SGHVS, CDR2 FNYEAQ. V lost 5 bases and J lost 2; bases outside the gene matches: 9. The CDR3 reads CASSPSDRGIPYEQYF. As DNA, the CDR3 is TGTGCCAGCAGCCCATCGGACAGGGGGATCCCCTACGAGCAGTACTTC.

CDR3 sequence: CASSRPGQYSGANVLTF. The DNA of the CDR3 is TGTGCCAGCAGCCGTCCGGGACAGTACTCTGGGGCCAACGTCCTGACTTTC. The chain employs TRBV2 and TRBJ2-6, with 7 nucleotides matching TRBD1. The CDR3 has 17 amino acids. The V segment lost 6 bases and the J segment 0 bases; nucleotides outside the gene matches: 8. Germline loops: CDR1 SNHLY, CDR2 FYNNEI.

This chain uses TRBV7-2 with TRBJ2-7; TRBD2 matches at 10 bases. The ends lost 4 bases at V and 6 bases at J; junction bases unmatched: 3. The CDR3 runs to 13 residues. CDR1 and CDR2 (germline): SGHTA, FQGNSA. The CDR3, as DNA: TGTGCCAGCAGCTCAGCTAGCGGGGGCGAGCAGTACTTC. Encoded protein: CASSSASGGEQYF.

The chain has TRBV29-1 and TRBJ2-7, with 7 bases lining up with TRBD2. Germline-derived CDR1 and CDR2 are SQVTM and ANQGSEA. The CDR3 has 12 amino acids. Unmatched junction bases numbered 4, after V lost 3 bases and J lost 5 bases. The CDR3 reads CSVDGGRNEQYF. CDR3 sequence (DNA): TGCAGCGTTGACGGGGGGAGGAACGAGCAGTACTTC.

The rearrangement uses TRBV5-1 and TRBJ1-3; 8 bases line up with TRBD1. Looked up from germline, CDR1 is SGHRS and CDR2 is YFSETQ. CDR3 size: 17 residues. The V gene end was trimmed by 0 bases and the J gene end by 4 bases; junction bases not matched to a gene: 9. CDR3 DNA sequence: TGCGCCAGCAGCTTGGGCCCGACGGGACAGGAAGGAAACACCATATATTTT. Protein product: CASSLGPTGQEGNTIYF. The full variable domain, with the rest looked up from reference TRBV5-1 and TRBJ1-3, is KAGVTQTPRYLIKTRGQQVTLSCSPISGHRSVSWYQQTPGQGLQFLFEYFSETQRNKGNFPGRFSGRQFSNSRSEMNVSTLELGDSALYLCASSLGPTGQEGNTIYFGEGSWLTVV.

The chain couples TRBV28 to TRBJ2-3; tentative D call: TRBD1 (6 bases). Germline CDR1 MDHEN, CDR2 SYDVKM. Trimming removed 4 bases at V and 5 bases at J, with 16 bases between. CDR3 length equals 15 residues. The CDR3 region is CASSSGASEVDTQYF. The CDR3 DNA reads TGTGCCAGCAGTTCAGGGGCGTCTGAGGTAGATACGCAGTATTTT.

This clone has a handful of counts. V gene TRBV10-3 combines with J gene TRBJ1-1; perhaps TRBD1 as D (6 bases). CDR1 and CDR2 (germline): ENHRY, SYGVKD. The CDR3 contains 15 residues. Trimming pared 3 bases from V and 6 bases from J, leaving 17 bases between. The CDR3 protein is CAISDFRDIISEAFF. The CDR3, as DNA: TGTGCCATCAGTGACTTCCGGGACATAATTTCTGAAGCTTTCTTT.

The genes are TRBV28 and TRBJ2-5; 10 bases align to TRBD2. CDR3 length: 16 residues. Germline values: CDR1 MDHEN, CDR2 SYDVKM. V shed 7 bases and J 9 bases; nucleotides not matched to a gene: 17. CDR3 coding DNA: TGTGCCAGCACCCCATTAGCGGGGGGTGGTCGTGCGGCCCAGTACTTC. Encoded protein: CASTPLAGGGRAAQYF.

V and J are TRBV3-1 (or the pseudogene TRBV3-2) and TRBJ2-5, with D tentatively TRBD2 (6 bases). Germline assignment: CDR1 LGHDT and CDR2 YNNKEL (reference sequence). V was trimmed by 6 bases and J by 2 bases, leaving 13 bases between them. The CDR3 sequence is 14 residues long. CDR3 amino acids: CASRPGGSQETQYF. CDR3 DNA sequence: TGTGCCAGCAGACCCGGGGGTTCACAAGAGACCCAGTACTTC.